These 4 T cell receptor beta chains were all obtained from the same sample, sequenced in a study of T cell changes during pregnancy in multiple sclerosis. Profiled with immunoSEQ multiplex PCR; TCRdb holds only in-frame clones, not every one. The data contain approximately 65,000 clones, roughly 96% of them singletons. Material: CD8+ T cells from peripheral blood mononuclear cells, obtained after pregnancy. These TCRs come from a female donor with multiple sclerosis, enrolled in a pregnancy study.

The chain joins TRBV7-9 to TRBJ1-1, with 7 bases identical to TRBD1. This CDR3 spans 11 amino acids. V lost 4 bases to trimming and J lost 10 bases; unmatched junction nucleotides: 3. Germline V gene data show CDR1 as SEHNR and CDR2 as FQNEAQ (reference sequence). CDR3 region: CASSSQGRAFF. The CDR3 DNA is TGTGCCAGCAGCTCACAGGGGAGAGCTTTCTTT.

As to this clone: This CDR3 is also generated by other DNA sequences in the sample. The chain carries TRBV19 and TRBJ2-1; 8 bases map to TRBD2. The germline V gene encodes CDR1 LNHDA and CDR2 SQIVND (reference sequence). The ends lost 5 bases at V and 0 bases at J; junction bases unmatched: 9. CDR3 length equals 17 residues. CDR3 protein: CASSPTSGRSSYNEQFF. Written as DNA, the CDR3 is TGTGCCAGTAGTCCCACTAGCGGAAGGAGCTCCTACAATGAGCAGTTCTTC.

J is TRBJ2-1 and V is TRBV5-1, with 9 positions matching TRBD2. The CDR3 is 15 amino acids. J was trimmed by 5 bases and V by 4 bases; bases with no gene match: 7. CDR1 is SGHRS, CDR2 YFSETQ, per germline. Here the CDR3 DNA reads TGCGCCAGCAGCCCGTTGACTAGCGGACACAATGAGCAGTTCTTC. Protein: CASSPLTSGHNEQFF.

This chain links TRBV5-6 with TRBJ1-1; no firm D call. V lost 2 bases, J lost 2 bases, and 16 bases lay in between. Germline lookup yields CDR1 SGHDT and CDR2 YYEEEE. The CDR3 contains 16 residues. The CDR3 sequence is CASSLVTGLFNTEAFF. Written as DNA, the CDR3 is TGTGCCAGCAGCTTAGTTACCGGGTTGTTCAACACTGAAGCTTTCTTT. Filled out from reference TRBV5-6 and TRBJ1-1, the complete variable domain reads DAGVTQSPTHLIKTRGQQVTLRCSPKSGHDTVSWYQQALGQGPQFIFQYYEEEERQRGNFPDRFSGHQFPNYSSELNVNALLLGDSALYLCASSLVTGLFNTEAFFGQGTRLTVV.